These T cell receptor beta chains were read from a single sample in a study of T cell repertoires in cytomegalovirus infection. The antigens these receptors bind are not known. MiXCR was run by TCRdb on the reads, yielding one entry per CDR3 protein. The table shows a few hundred thousand distinct CDR3 sequences, with roughly 21% occurring only once. The specimen comprised cultured PBMCs, sampled from culture after CMV antigen stimulation. The receptors were gathered from a human donor in good health (CMV status not recorded). Some clones in this sample may be carry-over from other donors' samples. Each CDR3 is given with its conserved first and last residue. A D gene is named only where the DNA matches it firmly. Clone sizes are given selectively: once, few, many, or a class where the clone is expanded.

CASSQVVSAFGYEQFF | TGCGCCAGCAGCCAAGTCGTTTCAGCGTTCGGCTATGAGCAGTTCTTC | NA | TRBJ2-1 | TRBV4-1 | NA
CASGIQGVGQPQHF | TGTGCCAGCGGCATTCAGGGGGTAGGCCAGCCCCAGCATTTT | few | TRBJ1-5 | TRBV27 | TRBD1
CASSLEGLVADRRFYNEQFF | TGTGCCAGCAGCTTAGAAGGGTTAGTGGCCGACCGCCGATTTTACAATGAGCAGTTCTTC | many | TRBJ2-1 | TRBV7-8 | NA
CAWSVGQGRGYTF | TGTGCCTGGAGTGTGGGACAGGGACGTGGCTACACCTTC | few | TRBJ1-2 | TRBV30 | TRBD1
CASRSGAHEQYF | TGTGCCAGCAGATCAGGGGCCCACGAGCAGTACTTC | NA | TRBJ2-7 | TRBV6-2/TRBV6-3 | NA
CASSPGGHEQYF | TGTGCCAGCAGTCCCGGGGGTCACGAGCAGTACTTC | few | TRBJ2-7 | TRBV28 | NA
CASSGTGGQETQYF | TGTGCCAGCAGCGGGACAGGCGGGCAAGAGACCCAGTACTTC | few | TRBJ2-5 | TRBV6-2/TRBV6-3 | TRBD1
CASSNGNRGIGNTIYF | TGTGCCAGCAGCAATGGGAACAGGGGGATTGGAAACACCATATATTTT | NA | TRBJ1-3 | TRBV5-4 | TRBD1
CASSLSTRGETQYF | TGTGCCAGCAGCTTGTCCACCAGGGGAGAGACCCAGTACTTC | few | TRBJ2-5 | TRBV7-2 | NA
CSATRRGDEAFF | TGCAGTGCAACTCGTAGGGGTGATGAAGCTTTCTTT | many | TRBJ1-1 | TRBV20-1 | NA
CASSLSAGRGYTF | TGTGCCAGCAGCTTGTCGGCAGGTCGCGGCTACACCTTC | few | TRBJ1-2 | TRBV5-5 | NA
CASSVEGLRNNEQFF | TGTGCCAGCAGCGTAGAGGGACTAAGGAACAATGAGCAGTTCTTC | few | TRBJ2-1 | TRBV9 | TRBD2
CATSEEGQAVTETQYF | TGTGCCACCAGTGAAGAAGGACAGGCTGTTACAGAGACCCAGTACTTC | NA | TRBJ2-5 | TRBV24-1 | TRBD1
CSARDGTRGTQYF | TGCAGTGCTAGAGATGGGACCCGGGGGACCCAGTACTTC | NA | TRBJ2-5 | TRBV20-1 | NA
CASSLRQGSGNTIYF | TGTGCCAGCAGCTTACGACAGGGTTCTGGAAACACCATATATTTT | many | TRBJ1-3 | TRBV7-2 | TRBD1
CASRGGLAGGHEQFF | TGTGCCAGCAGGGGAGGACTAGCGGGAGGGCATGAGCAGTTCTTC | NA | TRBJ2-1 | TRBV6-6 | TRBD2
CASSFRTGPRTYEQYF | TGTGCCAGCAGCTTTAGGACAGGGCCGAGGACCTACGAGCAGTACTTC | many | TRBJ2-7 | TRBV7-2 | TRBD1
CASSNTGTGNEKLFF | TGTGCCAGTAGTAATACCGGGACAGGGAATGAAAAACTGTTTTTT | NA | TRBJ1-4 | TRBV19 | TRBD1
CASSLRRDEGYTF | TGTGCCAGCAGTTTGAGGAGGGATGAGGGCTACACCTTC | NA | TRBJ1-2 | TRBV28 | NA
CASSLGTPNGEQFF | TGTGCCAGCAGTTTGGGGACACCAAACGGTGAGCAGTTCTTC | few | TRBJ2-1 | TRBV12-3/TRBV12-4 | NA
CASSAGQGFGYTF | TGTGCCAGCAGTGCGGGACAGGGGTTTGGCTACACCTTC | many | TRBJ1-2 | TRBV27 | TRBD1
CAISVGPDQGTEAFF | TGTGCCATCAGTGTAGGGCCCGACCAGGGCACTGAAGCTTTCTTT | NA | TRBJ1-1 | TRBV10-3 | NA
CASSIKRGDNEQFF | TGTGCCAGTAGTATCAAGCGGGGAGACAATGAGCAGTTCTTC | few | TRBJ2-1 | TRBV19 | TRBD2
CASSRLAGGYTGELFF | TGTGCCAGCAGCCGACTAGCGGGAGGTTACACCGGGGAGCTGTTTTTT | few | TRBJ2-2 | TRBV6-2/TRBV6-3 | TRBD2
CAIRAGTANEKLFF | TGTGCCATCAGAGCTGGGACGGCGAATGAAAAACTGTTTTTT | NA | TRBJ1-4 | TRBV10-3 | NA
CCARASGRVGQFF | TGCTGTGCTAGGGCTAGCGGGAGGGTGGGGCAGTTCTTC | NA | TRBJ2-1 | TRBV20-1 | TRBD2
CSVGTAQETQYF | TGCAGCGTGGGGACAGCACAAGAGACCCAGTACTTC | few | TRBJ2-5 | TRBV29-1 | TRBD1
CASSDSVGSLDTQYF | TGTGCCAGCAGTGACAGTGTTGGGAGTCTAGATACGCAGTATTTT | many | TRBJ2-3 | TRBV6-1 | NA
CASSLLPPFGYTF | TGTGCCAGCAGTTTACTTCCGCCGTTCGGCTACACCTTC | NA | TRBJ1-2 | TRBV28 | NA
CASSYSGGGGANVLTF | TGTGCCAGCAGTTACTCCGGGGGCGGTGGGGCCAACGTCCTGACTTTC | NA | TRBJ2-6 | TRBV6-5 | NA
CASSIEGNYGYTF | TGTGCCAGTAGTATCGAAGGGAACTATGGCTACACCTTC | many | TRBJ1-2 | TRBV19 | NA
CASSFSASSSPLHF | TGTGCCAGCAGTTTCTCAGCATCGAGTTCACCCCTCCACTTT | many | TRBJ1-6 | TRBV12-3/TRBV12-4 | NA
CASSLLGLGSGANVLTF | TGTGCCAGCAGTTTACTGGGGTTGGGGTCCGGGGCCAACGTCCTGACTTTC | NA | TRBJ2-6 | TRBV28 | NA
CASSKEGNAGNEQFF | TGTGCCAGCAGCAAAGAAGGGAATGCCGGCAATGAGCAGTTCTTC | many | TRBJ2-1 | TRBV7-9 | NA
CASSLVGLAGGVNEQFF | TGTGCCAGCAGCTTAGTGGGATTAGCGGGAGGGGTAAATGAGCAGTTCTTC | many | TRBJ2-1 | TRBV7-2 | TRBD2
CASSYSTGDEQFF | TGTGCCAGCAGTTACTCGACCGGGGATGAGCAGTTCTTC | few | TRBJ2-1 | TRBV6-5 | NA
CASSQISREQYF | TGCGCCAGCAGCCAGATTTCCCGCGAGCAGTACTTC | NA | TRBJ2-7 | TRBV4-1 | NA
CASSRDAHSKGLYEQYF | TGTGCCAGCAGCCGAGATGCACACTCCAAGGGACTGTACGAGCAGTACTTC | NA | TRBJ2-7 | TRBV7-9 | NA
CASRDGQNSNQPQHF | TGTGCCAGCAGGGATGGACAGAATAGCAATCAGCCCCAGCATTTT | NA | TRBJ1-5 | TRBV28 | NA
CAQKTGNTEAFF | TGTGCCCAAAAAACCGGGAACACTGAAGCTTTCTTT | NA | TRBJ1-1 | TRBV30 | NA
CTSSSDGTGFTYGYTF | TGTACCAGCAGCTCTGACGGGACAGGGTTTACGTATGGCTACACCTTC | once | TRBJ1-2 | TRBV7-4 | TRBD1
CASSAGTRVSDTQYF | TGTGCCAGCAGCGCCGGGACTAGAGTTTCGGATACGCAGTATTTT | NA | TRBJ2-3 | TRBV5-4 | TRBD2
CSASALGLAWNNEQFF | TGCAGTGCTAGCGCCCTGGGACTAGCTTGGAACAATGAGCAGTTCTTC | NA | TRBJ2-1 | TRBV20-1 | TRBD2
CSVRTGLNTEAFF | TGCAGCGTTAGAACAGGGCTAAACACTGAAGCTTTCTTT | NA | TRBJ1-1 | TRBV29-1 | NA
CASSYRRGELFF | TGTGCCAGCAGTTATAGGCGGGGGGAGCTGTTTTTT | few | TRBJ2-2 | TRBV6-5 | NA
CASSIDLTSVELFF | TGTGCCAGTAGTATAGATTTGACCAGTGTGGAGCTGTTTTTT | NA | TRBJ2-2 | TRBV19 | NA
CASRETGGGTEAFF | TGTGCCAGCAGAGAAACAGGGGGGGGGACTGAAGCTTTCTTT | NA | TRBJ1-1 | TRBV27 | TRBD1
CASSYTGNYGYTF | TGTGCCAGCAGTTACACAGGAAACTATGGCTACACCTTC | many | TRBJ1-2 | TRBV27 | NA
CATSDFLGLAGGTYEQYF | TGTGCCACCAGTGATTTTTTGGGACTAGCGGGAGGAACCTACGAGCAGTACTTC | few | TRBJ2-7 | TRBV24-1 | TRBD2
CASSLYGTVNTEAFF | TGTGCCAGCAGCTTGTACGGGACGGTGAACACTGAAGCTTTCTTT | NA | TRBJ1-1 | TRBV5-3 | NA
CASSSHPMGAQYF | TGTGCCAGCAGCTCGCACCCCATGGGGGCCCAGTATTTT | NA | TRBJ2-3 | TRBV11-3 | NA
CASSSNTGAPNTEAFF | TGTGCCAGCAGTTCCAATACAGGGGCGCCGAACACTGAAGCTTTCTTT | NA | TRBJ1-1 | TRBV6-2/TRBV6-3 | TRBD1
CASSYQAGRAYEQYF | TGTGCCAGCAGTTACCAGGCAGGGAGGGCCTACGAGCAGTACTTC | many | TRBJ2-7 | TRBV6-5 | TRBD2
CASSLGYGYTF | TGTGCCAGCAGCTTGGGCTATGGCTACACCTTC | many | TRBJ1-2 | TRBV11-2 | NA
CASSGIRGAEAFF | TGTGCCAGTAGCGGAATCAGGGGAGCTGAAGCTTTCTTT | NA | TRBJ1-1 | TRBV19 | NA
CASSFGTGSNQPQHF | TGTGCCAGCAGCTTTGGGACGGGTAGCAATCAGCCCCAGCATTTT | NA | TRBJ1-5 | TRBV7-9 | NA
CASSVGSLGNTEAFF | TGTGCCAGCAGCGTAGGGTCCCTGGGGAACACTGAAGCTTTCTTT | many | TRBJ1-1 | TRBV9 | NA
CASSRPQLAGVGYEQYF | TGTGCCAGTAGTAGGCCTCAACTAGCGGGAGTAGGCTACGAGCAGTACTTC | NA | TRBJ2-7 | TRBV19 | TRBD2